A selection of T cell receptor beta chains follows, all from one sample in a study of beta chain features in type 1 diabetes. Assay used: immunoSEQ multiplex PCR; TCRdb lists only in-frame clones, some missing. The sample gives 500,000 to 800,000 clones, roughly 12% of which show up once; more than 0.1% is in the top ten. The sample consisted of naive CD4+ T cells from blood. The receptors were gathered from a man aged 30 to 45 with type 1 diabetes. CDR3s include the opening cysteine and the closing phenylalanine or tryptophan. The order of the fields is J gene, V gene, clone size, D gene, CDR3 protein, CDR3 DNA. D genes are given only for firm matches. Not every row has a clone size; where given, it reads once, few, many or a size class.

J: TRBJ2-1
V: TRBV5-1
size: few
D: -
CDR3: CASSLDHNEQFF
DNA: TGCGCCAGCAGCTTGGACCACAATGAGCAGTTCTTC

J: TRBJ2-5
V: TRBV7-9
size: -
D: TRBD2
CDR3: CASSTAGGRETQYF
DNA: TGTGCCAGCAGCACCGCGGGGGGGCGAGAGACCCAGTACTTC

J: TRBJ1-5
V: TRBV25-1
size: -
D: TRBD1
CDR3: CASSESAGGGTSNQPQHF
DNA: TGTGCCAGCAGTGAATCCGCCGGAGGGGGCACGAGCAATCAGCCCCAGCATTTT

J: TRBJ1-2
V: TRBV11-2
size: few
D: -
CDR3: CASSEQAVNGYTF
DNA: TGTGCCAGCAGCGAGCAGGCAGTTAACGGCTACACCTTC

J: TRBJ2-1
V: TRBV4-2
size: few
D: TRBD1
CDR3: CASSLPTGQGLAEQFF
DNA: TGTGCCAGCAGCCTCCCCACGGGACAGGGGCTGGCTGAGCAGTTCTTC

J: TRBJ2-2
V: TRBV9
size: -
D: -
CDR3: CASSVAPSGAGELFF
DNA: TGTGCCAGCAGCGTAGCCCCTTCGGGAGCCGGGGAGCTGTTTTTT

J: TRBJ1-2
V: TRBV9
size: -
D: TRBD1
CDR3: CASSAGQGNYGYTF
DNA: TGTGCCAGCAGCGCCGGACAGGGCAACTATGGCTACACCTTC

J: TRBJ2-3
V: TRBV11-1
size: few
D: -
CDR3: CASSLGRTSTDTQYF
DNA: TGTGCCAGCAGCCTCGGCAGGACTAGCACAGATACGCAGTATTTT

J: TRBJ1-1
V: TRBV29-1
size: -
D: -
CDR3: CSVGGNTMNTEAFF
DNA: TGCAGCGTTGGGGGTAATACTATGAACACTGAAGCTTTCTTT

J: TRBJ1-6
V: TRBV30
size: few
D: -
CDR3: CAWHRDPVSPLHF
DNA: TGTGCCTGGCACCGGGACCCAGTTTCACCCCTCCACTTT

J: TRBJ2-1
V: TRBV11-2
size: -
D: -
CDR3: CASSFGGLVSNEQFF
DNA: TGTGCCAGCAGCTTCGGCGGGCTAGTTTCCAATGAGCAGTTCTTC

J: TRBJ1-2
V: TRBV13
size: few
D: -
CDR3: CASSLQPNYGYTF
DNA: TGTGCCAGCAGCTTACAACCTAACTATGGCTACACCTTC

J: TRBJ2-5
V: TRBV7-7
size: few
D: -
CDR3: CASSLASGETQYF
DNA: TGTGCTAGCAGCTTAGCGTCCGGAGAGACCCAGTACTTC

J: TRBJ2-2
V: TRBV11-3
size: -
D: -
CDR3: CASSFGEHTGELFF
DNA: TGTGCCAGCAGCTTTGGAGAACACACCGGGGAGCTGTTTTTT

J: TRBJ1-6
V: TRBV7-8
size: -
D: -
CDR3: CASSLEDSPLHF
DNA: TGTGCCAGCAGCCTAGAGGACTCACCCCTCCACTTT

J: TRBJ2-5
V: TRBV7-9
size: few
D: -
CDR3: CASSRSTGTQETQYF
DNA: TGTGCCAGCAGCCGATCGACAGGTACCCAAGAGACCCAGTACTTC

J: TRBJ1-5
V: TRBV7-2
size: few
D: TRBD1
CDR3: CASSQDRGYQPQHF
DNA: TGTGCCAGCAGCCAGGACAGGGGCTATCAGCCCCAGCATTTT

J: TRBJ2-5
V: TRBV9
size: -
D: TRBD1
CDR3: CASSPRTGDVRETQYF
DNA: TGTGCCAGCAGCCCGAGGACAGGGGATGTGCGGGAGACCCAGTACTTC

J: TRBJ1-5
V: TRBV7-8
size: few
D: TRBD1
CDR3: CASSLAGGINQPQHF
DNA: TGTGCCAGCAGCTTAGCAGGGGGCATTAATCAGCCCCAGCATTTT

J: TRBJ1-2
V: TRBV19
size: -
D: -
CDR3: CASSIASSVAGTNYGYTF
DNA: TGTGCCAGTAGTATAGCCTCCAGCGTAGCAGGGACTAACTATGGCTACACCTTC

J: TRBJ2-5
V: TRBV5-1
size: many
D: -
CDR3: CASSLPLSRETQYF
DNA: TGCGCCAGCAGCTTGCCCTTGTCTAGAGAGACCCAGTACTTC

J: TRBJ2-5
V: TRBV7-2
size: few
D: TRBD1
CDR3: CASSLGTGSSSETQYF
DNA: TGTGCCAGCAGCTTGGGGACAGGGAGTTCGTCGGAGACCCAGTACTTC

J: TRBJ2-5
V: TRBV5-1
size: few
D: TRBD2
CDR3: CASSLRAGDQETQYF
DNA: TGCGCCAGCAGCTTGAGGGCGGGGGACCAAGAGACCCAGTACTTC

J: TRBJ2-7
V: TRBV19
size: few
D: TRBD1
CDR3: CASSDRGRNEQYF
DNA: TGTGCCAGTAGCGACAGGGGGCGCAACGAGCAGTACTTC

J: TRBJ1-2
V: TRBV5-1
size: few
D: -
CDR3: CASSTYPGEGYTF
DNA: TGCGCCAGCAGCACCTACCCCGGCGAGGGCTACACCTTC

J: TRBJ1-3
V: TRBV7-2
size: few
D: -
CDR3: CASSLAPSAGNTIYF
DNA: TGTGCCAGCAGCTTAGCGCCGTCCGCGGGAAACACCATATATTTT

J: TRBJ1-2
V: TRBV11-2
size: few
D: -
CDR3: CASSLEAHGAKGYTF
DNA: TGTGCCAGCAGCTTAGAGGCCCACGGGGCTAAGGGCTACACCTTC

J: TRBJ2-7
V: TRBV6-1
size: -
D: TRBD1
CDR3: CASSVQGTGLRYEQYF
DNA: TGTGCCAGCAGTGTACAAGGGACAGGTCTTCGCTACGAGCAGTACTTC

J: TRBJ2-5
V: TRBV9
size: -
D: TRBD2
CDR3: CASSSREGAETQYF
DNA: TGTGCCAGCAGCTCACGGGAGGGAGCGGAGACCCAGTACTTC

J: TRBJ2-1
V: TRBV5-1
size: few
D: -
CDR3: CASSLVGDHEQFF
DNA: TGCGCCAGCAGCTTGGTTGGCGATCATGAGCAGTTCTTC

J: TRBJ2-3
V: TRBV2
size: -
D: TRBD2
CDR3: CASIAGGPADTQYF
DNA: TGTGCCAGCATAGCGGGGGGGCCCGCAGATACGCAGTATTTT

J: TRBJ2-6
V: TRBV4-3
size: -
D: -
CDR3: CASSQVQGSGANVLTF
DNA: TGCGCCAGCAGCCAAGTACAAGGCTCTGGGGCCAACGTCCTGACTTTC

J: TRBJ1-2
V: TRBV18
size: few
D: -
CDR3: CASSPLQNYGYTF
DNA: TGTGCCAGCTCACCGTTGCAGAACTATGGCTACACCTTC

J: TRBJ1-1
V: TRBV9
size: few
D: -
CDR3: CASSVATGSAYRGTEAFF
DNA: TGTGCCAGCAGCGTAGCTACTGGCAGTGCTTACCGGGGCACTGAAGCTTTCTTT

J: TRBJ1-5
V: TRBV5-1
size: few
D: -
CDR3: CASSLAGNQPQHF
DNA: TGCGCCAGCAGCTTGGCAGGGAACCAGCCCCAGCATTTT

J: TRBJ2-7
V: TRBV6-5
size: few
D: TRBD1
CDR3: CASSSWDRYEQYF
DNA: TGTGCCAGCAGTTCCTGGGACAGGTACGAGCAGTACTTC

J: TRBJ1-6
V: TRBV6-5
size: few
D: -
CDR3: CASSRTGFNFSPLHF
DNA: TGTGCCAGCAGCAGAACAGGGTTCAATTTTTCACCCCTCCACTTT

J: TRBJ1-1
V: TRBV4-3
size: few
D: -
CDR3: CASSQDAGVNTEAFF
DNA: TGCGCCAGCAGCCAAGATGCCGGGGTGAACACTGAAGCTTTCTTT

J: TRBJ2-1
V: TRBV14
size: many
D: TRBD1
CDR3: CASSQANNRGPEQFF
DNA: TGTGCCAGCAGCCAAGCCAACAACAGGGGGCCTGAGCAGTTCTTC

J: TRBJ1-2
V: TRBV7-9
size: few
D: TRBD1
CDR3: CASSLERAGQGASGYTF
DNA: TGTGCCAGCAGCTTAGAGCGAGCGGGACAGGGGGCGAGTGGCTACACCTTC

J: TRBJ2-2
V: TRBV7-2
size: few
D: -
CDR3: CASSSYRVGELFF
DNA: TGTGCCAGCAGCTCATACAGGGTTGGGGAGCTGTTTTTT

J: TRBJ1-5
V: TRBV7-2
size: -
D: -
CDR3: CASSRQGPYSNQPQHF
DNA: TGTGCCAGCAGTAGGCAGGGCCCCTATAGCAATCAGCCCCAGCATTTT